The 31 T cell receptor beta chains given below trace back to one sample, sequenced in a study of cytomegalovirus exposure and HLA in healthy donors. Sequencing used immunoSEQ multiplex PCR; TCRdb keeps in-frame clones, though not all of them. Counted here are approximately 70,000 clones, around 93% occurring once; the ten biggest clones make up approximately 0.93%. The sequencing input was PBMCs. The receptors originated from a woman under 30 in good health and CMV-seronegative.

This chain joins TRBV29-1 and TRBJ2-7; 13 bases align to TRBD2. Germline CDR1 is SQVTM and CDR2 is ANQGSEA. With V trimmed by 0 bases and J by 1 base, 3 bases remained unmatched. The CDR3 totals 16 residues. The CDR3 is CSVEDWGLAGSYEQYF. The CDR3, as DNA: TGCAGCGTTGAAGATTGGGGACTAGCGGGGTCCTACGAGCAGTACTTC.

The chain recombines TRBV10-3 with TRBJ2-7, with 10 nucleotides matching TRBD2. J was trimmed by 4 bases and V by 10 bases; bases with no gene match: 7. The CDR3 spans 13 residues. In germline, CDR1 is ENHRY, CDR2 SYGVKD. The CDR3 reads CATSGRILYEQYF. CDR3 DNA: TGTGCCACTAGCGGGAGAATTCTTTACGAGCAGTACTTC.

This clone was counted once. The rearrangement joins TRBV5-1 to TRBJ2-7; no clear D. This CDR3 contains 18 residues. V was trimmed by 0 bases and J by 3 bases, leaving 22 bases between them. CDR1 and CDR2 from the germline V gene are SGHRS and YFSETQ. This CDR3 reads CASSLANAKPQSGYEQYF. CDR3 DNA sequence: TGCGCCAGCAGCTTGGCCAATGCTAAGCCCCAATCAGGCTACGAGCAGTACTTC. The whole variable domain, remainder taken from reference TRBV5-1 and TRBJ2-7, is KAGVTQTPRYLIKTRGQQVTLSCSPISGHRSVSWYQQTPGQGLQFLFEYFSETQRNKGNFPGRFSGRQFSNSRSEMNVSTLELGDSALYLCASSLANAKPQSGYEQYFGPGTRLTVT.

The genes are TRBV6-1 and TRBJ2-1, with TRBD2 matching over 9 bases. CDR1 MNHNS and CDR2 SASEGT come from the germline V gene. V was clipped by 2 bases and J by 2 bases; unmatched bases: 4. The CDR3 extends over 16 amino acids. CDR3 sequence (DNA): TGTGCCAGCAGTGAACAGGGCGGGGGGGCCTACAATGAGCAGTTCTTC. Its translation: CASSEQGGGAYNEQFF.

As DNA, the CDR3 is TGTGCCAGCAGCTCCCCCCGGGTAGTGGGCACCGGGGAGCTGTTTTTT. Its translation is CASSSPRVVGTGELFF. The chain carries TRBV7-8 and TRBJ2-2; D is ambiguous. V was shortened by 4 bases and J by 4 bases, with 16 bases between the two germline ends. The CDR3 sequence is 16 residues long. CDR1 and CDR2 (germline): SGHVS, FQNEAQ.

The chain recombines TRBV19 with TRBJ1-2, with 12 bases identical to TRBD1. V lost 10 bases and J lost 5; bases outside the gene matches: 8. The CDR3 has 14 amino acids. Germline V lookup: CDR1 LNHDA, CDR2 SQIVND (reference sequence). CDR3 bases: TGTGCCACCACGGGACAGGGGGCAATTTATGGCTACACCTTC. It specifies CATTGQGAIYGYTF.

The V and J genes are TRBV5-6 and TRBJ2-5; 15 positions agree with TRBD2. Germline V gives CDR1 SGHDT, CDR2 YYEEEE. With V trimmed by 7 bases and J by 4 bases, 2 bases remained unmatched. The CDR3 is made up of 14 amino acids. This chain's CDR3 is CASAGLAGGETQYF. CDR3 bases: TGTGCCAGCGCGGGACTAGCGGGAGGAGAGACCCAGTACTTC.

V and J are TRBV11-2 and TRBJ2-2; the match to TRBD1 covers 8 bases. The germline gives CDR1 SGHAT, CDR2 FQNNGV. Trimming cost V 4 bases and J 6 bases; bases outside gene matches: 10. The CDR3 contains 16 residues. The CDR3 is CASSYPTGGLAGELFF. The CDR3 DNA sequence: TGTGCCAGCAGCTACCCTACAGGGGGTCTCGCCGGGGAGCTGTTTTTT.

The V gene is TRBV28, the J gene TRBJ1-1, with D unresolved. The CDR3 is made up of 11 amino acids. Germline V gives CDR1 MDHEN, CDR2 SYDVKM. V lost 11 bases, J lost 5 bases, and 12 bases lay in between. CDR3 in DNA: TGTGCCTGCGGGGTAAGGACTGAAGCTTTCTTT. Its translation: CACGVRTEAFF.

The rearrangement uses TRBV5-1 and TRBJ2-1; D is unclear. Looked up from germline, CDR1 is SGHRS and CDR2 is YFSETQ. The CDR3 totals 13 residues. Deletions cut 7 bases from V and 1 base from J, with 9 bases between. CDR3 in DNA: TGCGCCAGCCATTGGGCGTCCTACAATGAGCAGTTCTTC. This codes for CASHWASYNEQFF.

V gene TRBV25-1 combines with J gene TRBJ2-2; TRBD1 matches 7 bases. Germline V gene data show CDR1 as MGHDK and CDR2 as SYGVNS. J lost 4 bases, V lost 4 bases, and 3 bases had no gene match. The CDR3 runs 14 residues. CDR3 loop: CASSGQGATGELFF. The CDR3 DNA reads as TGTGCCAGCAGTGGACAGGGAGCCACCGGGGAGCTGTTTTTT.

This chain joins TRBV11-2 and TRBJ2-1; 16 bases are a match to TRBD2. V lost 5 bases to trimming and J lost 10 bases; unmatched junction nucleotides: 11. Germline V gives CDR1 SGHAT, CDR2 FQNNGV. The CDR3 spans 17 residues. CDR3 bases: TGTGCCAGCAGCCTAGCCGGGACTAGCGGGAGGGCCGGGGAGCAGTTCTTC. Amino acid sequence: CASSLAGTSGRAGEQFF.

The rearrangement links TRBV30 to TRBJ2-5, with D unclear. V was shortened by 2 bases and J by 5 bases, with 12 bases between the two germline ends. The CDR3 contains 13 residues. Germline assignment: CDR1 GTSNPN and CDR2 SVGIG (reference sequence). In DNA, the CDR3 is TGTGCCTGGAGTCCGCGCCCCGGGGAGACCCAGTACTTC. Its translation is CAWSPRPGETQYF.

V and J are TRBV2 and TRBJ2-7; TRBD1 aligns across 9 bases. CDR1 is SNHLY, CDR2 FYNNEI, per germline. The CDR3 extends over 15 amino acids. The V gene end was trimmed by 9 bases and the J gene end by 7 bases; junction bases not matched to a gene: 16. The CDR3 coding sequence is TGTGCCAGGAAGACAGGGGGTGCGGAAAGTTCGGAGCAGTACTTC. Translation gives CARKTGGAESSEQYF.

The rearrangement links TRBV27 to TRBJ2-7; possible D gene TRBD2, 6 bases. Germline CDR1 MNHEY, CDR2 SMNVEV (reference sequence). Trimming removed 8 bases at V and 0 bases at J, with 8 bases between. CDR3 length: 12 amino acids. DNA of the CDR3: TGTGCCAGCTCAGCGGGCTCCTACGAGCAGTACTTC. Translated: CASSAGSYEQYF.

The rearrangement uses TRBV6-5 and TRBJ1-5, with TRBD1 identical over 7 bases. V lost 6 bases and J lost 7; bases outside the gene matches: 6. The CDR3 extends over 13 amino acids. CDR1 and CDR2 from the germline V gene are MNHEY and SVGAGI. CDR3: CASSRDRGQPQHF. CDR3 DNA: TGTGCCAGCAGCCGGGACAGAGGGCAGCCCCAGCATTTT.

The rearrangement links TRBV7-9 to TRBJ2-1, with TRBD2 identical over 11 bases. Germline CDR1 is SEHNR and CDR2 is FQNEAQ (reference sequence). Trimming removed 3 bases from V and 3 bases from J; junction bases left unmatched: 4. There are 16 residues in the CDR3. DNA of the CDR3: TGTGCCAGCAGCTTCCTACTAGCGGGGGTCTACAATGAGCAGTTCTTC. Its protein product is CASSFLLAGVYNEQFF.

This clone has only one observation. V gene TRBV2 combines with J gene TRBJ2-3; D gene uncertain. This CDR3 comprises 12 residues. Germline V gives CDR1 SNHLY, CDR2 FYNNEI. Trimming stripped 6 bases from V and 0 bases from J, with 4 bases between. CDR3 DNA: TGTGCCAGCAGGGCTAGCACAGATACGCAGTATTTT. Protein sequence: CASRASTDTQYF.

This chain uses TRBV2 with TRBJ2-1; 10 nucleotides match TRBD2. CDR1 is SNHLY and CDR2 is FYNNEI in the germline V gene. CDR3 length: 14 amino acids. V shed 3 bases and J 7 bases; nucleotides not matched to a gene: 3. CDR3 sequence: CASSEASGSNEQFF. The CDR3 DNA sequence: TGTGCCAGCAGTGAGGCTAGCGGGAGTAATGAGCAGTTCTTC.

This clone was counted a single time. The gene calls are TRBV7-9 and TRBJ1-1; D remains ambiguous. The CDR3 length is 13 residues. The ends were cut back, 3 bases at V and 10 bases at J, with 15 bases in the middle. Germline V gene data show CDR1 as SEHNR and CDR2 as FQNEAQ (reference sequence). The CDR3, as DNA: TGTGCCAGCAGCTTTGGTCAGGTAGACCCAGCTTTCTTT. Translated: CASSFGQVDPAFF.

V and J are TRBV6-4 and TRBJ2-1; TRBD1 agrees at 10 bases. Germline CDR1 reads MRHNA; CDR2 reads SNTAGT. This CDR3 spans 15 amino acids. V trimming: 0 bases; J trimming: 6 bases; junction bases outside the gene matches: 2. CDR3 nucleotide sequence: TGTGCCAGCAGTGACTCCAGGACAGGGGGCAATGAGCAGTTCTTC. This translates into CASSDSRTGGNEQFF.

The V and J genes are TRBV5-8 and TRBJ2-7, with a tentative D call TRBD1 (6 bases). The germline V and J ends were trimmed by 4 bases and 5 bases, with 16 bases remaining between them. Germline V gene lookup returns CDR1 SGHTS and CDR2 YDEGEE. The CDR3 length is 14 residues. In DNA, the CDR3 is TGTGCCAGCAGCACCAGAACGACAGGAAACGAGCAGTACTTC. Protein sequence: CASSTRTTGNEQYF.

The rearrangement links TRBV29-1 to TRBJ2-1; D might be TRBD2 (6 bases). The length of the CDR3 is 12 residues. Trimming stripped 4 bases from V and 7 bases from J, with 11 bases between. Germline V gives CDR1 SQVTM, CDR2 ANQGSEA. The CDR3 reads CSVASAKNEQFF. The CDR3 region has the DNA TGCAGCGTTGCTAGCGCAAAAAATGAGCAGTTCTTC.

This clone was seen just once. V gene TRBV19 combines with J gene TRBJ1-5; unclear D gene. Germline assignment: CDR1 LNHDA and CDR2 SQIVND (reference sequence). V shed 7 bases and J shed 0 bases, with 16 bases lying between them. The CDR3 is 16 amino acids. CDR3 DNA: TGTGCCAGTACGTCTGGGAGTGGGTATAGCAATCAGCCCCAGCATTTT. Encoded protein: CASTSGSGYSNQPQHF.

In DNA, the CDR3 is TGTGCCAGCAGCTCCTACCCGGACAGGACCTACGAGCAGTACTTC. This sequence encodes CASSSYPDRTYEQYF. The V and J genes are TRBV5-6 and TRBJ2-7; 7 bases line up with TRBD1. After removal of 3 bases from V and 2 bases from J, the junction contained 8 bases not matched to a gene. CDR1 and CDR2 from the germline V gene are SGHDT and YYEEEE. The CDR3 is 15 residues long.

V usage is TRBV6-6 and J usage is TRBJ2-7; 9 bases match TRBD1. The trim removed 2 bases at V and 3 bases at J, leaving 5 bases unmatched. Germline-derived CDR1 and CDR2 are MNHNY and SVGAGI (reference sequence). CDR3 length equals 15 residues. CDR3 coding DNA: TGTGCCAGCAGTTACCTACAGGGGGCAAGCTACGAGCAGTACTTC. Encoded protein: CASSYLQGASYEQYF.

This sequence joins TRBV5-6 and TRBJ2-4; TRBD2 might be the D (5 bases). V lost 1 base to trimming and J lost 3 bases, with 11 bases between them. This CDR3 region has 15 residues. CDR1 SGHDT and CDR2 YYEEEE come from the germline V gene. This chain's CDR3 is CASSLPGIGKNIQYF. DNA for the CDR3: TGTGCCAGCAGCTTGCCCGGGATCGGCAAAAACATTCAGTACTTC.

The chain employs TRBV5-6 and TRBJ1-2; 8 nucleotides agree with TRBD1. V lost 3 bases to trimming and J lost 0 bases; unmatched junction nucleotides: 10. The CDR3 consists of 17 residues. Germline CDR1 reads SGHDT; CDR2 reads YYEEEE. The CDR3 spells CASSWAGQVLTNYGYTF. CDR3 nucleotide sequence: TGTGCCAGCAGCTGGGCGGGACAGGTACTCACTAACTATGGCTACACCTTC.

The chain joins TRBV13 to TRBJ1-1; D gene unclear. V was clipped by 3 bases and J by 0 bases, with 8 bases between them. CDR1 is PRHDT and CDR2 is FYEKMQ in the germline V gene (reference sequence). CDR3 length equals 14 residues. The DNA for the CDR3 is TGTGCCAGCAGCTTCGGGAACCTGAACACTGAAGCTTTCTTT. Translation gives CASSFGNLNTEAFF.

Only one count was recorded for this clone. Written as DNA, the CDR3 is TGTGCCAGCAGCCCGGGGACAGGGATACGCACTGAAGCTTTCTTT. It is translated as CASSPGTGIRTEAFF. The chain recombines TRBV11-3 with TRBJ1-1; 9 bases are a match to TRBD1. CDR1 and CDR2 (germline): SGHNT, YENEEA. V shed 5 bases, J shed 4 bases, and the junction held 8 bases outside the gene matches. This CDR3 contains 15 residues.

This chain joins TRBV10-3 and TRBJ1-1, with D unclear. Trimming cost V 3 bases and J 2 bases, with 13 bases left between them. The CDR3 contains 15 residues. From germline, CDR1 is ENHRY and CDR2 SYGVKD. CDR3 region: CAISDGVSFNTEAFF. CDR3 in DNA: TGTGCCATCAGTGACGGGGTGTCCTTTAACACTGAAGCTTTCTTT.